The present T cell receptor (beta chain) was sequenced within a study of blood T cell repertoires in COVID-19. At the level of the study: Sites across the United States, Italy and Spain contributed samples from acute and convalescent COVID-19. Nucleic acid was either cDNA or gDNA, and it came from T cells, B-cell-depleted T cells, or PBMCs.

Enrolled during active infection, Seattle patients were then followed longitudinally. Assay used: immunoSEQ multiplex PCR; TCRdb lists only in-frame clones, some missing. The sample holds under 450,000 clones, about nine tenths seen once. Remarks on this clone: Other DNA sequences in the same sample also yield this CDR3.

This sequence originates from a woman aged 45-65 years with COVID-19, enrolled during active disease. The sample comprised peripheral blood.

The chain's CDR3 is CASSQDQGAGNTIYF. Written as DNA, the CDR3 is TGTGCCAGCAGCCAAGATCAAGGAGCTGGAAACACCATATATTTT. The chain recombines TRBV4-2 with TRBJ1-3; D is ambiguous. The CDR3 runs 15 residues. CDR1 and CDR2 from the germline V gene are LGHNA and YNFKEQ. V was shortened by 0 bases and J by 2 bases, with 8 bases between the two germline ends.